Below are 26 T cell receptor beta chains sequenced from a single sample in a study of PD-1 blockade in classical Hodgkin lymphoma. Profiling relied on immunoSEQ multiplex PCR, and the TCRdb table lists in-frame clones only, not all of them. The sample holds 80,000 to 95,000 clones, 83% seen once. Time point specified: cycle 4 day 1 (C4D1), after 5 to 7 weeks of nivolumab. Every single patient, without exception, relapsed after autologous stem cell transplantation, and brentuximab vedotin exposure varied. The sample here was peripheral blood mononuclear cells (PBMCs), taken before the fourth cycle of nivolumab. The receptors were sampled from a human donor with classical Hodgkin lymphoma.

The chain combines TRBV2 with TRBJ1-2, with 9 nucleotides matching TRBD1. Germline assignment: CDR1 SNHLY and CDR2 FYNNEI. The CDR3 is made up of 19 amino acids. Germline trimming cut 3 bases from V and 1 base from J; bases unmatched to any gene: 15. CDR3: CASSDTRLYRGQGNYGYTF. As DNA, the CDR3 is TGTGCCAGCAGTGATACCCGGCTTTACAGGGGGCAGGGTAACTATGGCTACACCTTC. The full variable domain, rest sourced from reference TRBV2 and TRBJ1-2, is EPEVTQTPSHQVTQMGQEVILRCVPISNHLYFYWYRQILGQKVEFLVSFYNNEISEKSEIFDDQFSVERPDGSNFTLKIRSTKLEDSAMYFCASSDTRLYRGQGNYGYTFGSGTRLTVV.

This clone was detected only once. The rearrangement uses TRBV10-2 and TRBJ2-5; no firm D call. The length of the CDR3 is 12 residues. The V and J ends lost 4 bases and 3 bases respectively, with 6 bases between them. CDR1 is WSHSY and CDR2 is SAAADI in the germline V gene. Written as DNA, the CDR3 is TGCGCCAGCAGTGTAACGGAAGAGACCCAGTACTTC. Translating it yields CASSVTEETQYF.

The genes are TRBV27 and TRBJ2-4; perhaps TRBD2 as D (6 bases). The germline V gene has CDR1 MNHEY and CDR2 SMNVEV (reference sequence). The CDR3 loop spans 14 amino acids. Trimming removed 6 bases from V and 6 bases from J, with 15 bases in between. The CDR3 nucleotides are TGTGCCAGCAGCCCCAGTGGGGGACTAAACATTCAGTACTTC. This codes for CASSPSGGLNIQYF.

The chain combines TRBV7-2 with TRBJ2-7; D is possibly TRBD1 (6 bases). CDR1 is SGHTA, CDR2 FQGNSA, per germline. Trimming shortened V by 5 bases and J by 2 bases, and 13 bases separated the two germline ends. This CDR3 contains 14 residues. In DNA form, the CDR3 reads TGTGCCAGCAGCCTTTCAGGGGTTACCTACGAGCAGTACTTC. Translation gives CASSLSGVTYEQYF.

The chain joins TRBV10-3 to TRBJ2-2; the match to TRBD2 covers 8 bases. Looked up from germline, CDR1 is ENHRY and CDR2 is SYGVKD. V gave up 0 bases and J gave up 5 bases; unmatched junction bases: 11. This CDR3 region has 18 residues. The CDR3, as DNA: TGTGCCATCAGTGAGTCTCCCGCGGGGGGCATTTTAACCGGGGAGCTGTTTTTT. The encoded protein is CAISESPAGGILTGELFF.

The chain has TRBV19 and TRBJ2-5, with TRBD2 matching over 7 bases. From germline, CDR1 is LNHDA and CDR2 SQIVND (reference sequence). The CDR3 contains 15 residues. Unmatched junction bases numbered 10, after V lost 6 bases and J lost 3 bases. CDR3 DNA: TGTGCCAGTAGACCTGAGGGAGCGGGAAAAGAGACCCAGTACTTC. It yields the protein CASRPEGAGKETQYF.

V usage is TRBV10-3 and J usage is TRBJ2-7, with a weak D call TRBD2 (7 bases). The CDR3 has 14 residues. Germline V gives CDR1 ENHRY, CDR2 SYGVKD. V lost 2 bases, J lost 6 bases, and 14 bases lay in between. The CDR3 DNA sequence: TGTGCCATCAGTGAGATGGGGGGGGCGGGCGAGCAGTACTTC. As protein: CAISEMGGAGEQYF.

The chain couples TRBV11-3 to TRBJ2-7, with TRBD1 matching 7 bases. This CDR3 has 18 residues. With 4 bases clipped from V and 0 bases from J, the junction kept 15 bases outside the gene matches. Germline V gives CDR1 SGHNT, CDR2 YENEEA. CDR3 nucleotides: TGTGCCAGCAGCTGCGAACGAGGCCGGGACAGTAACTCCTACGAGCAGTACTTC. Amino acids: CASSCERGRDSNSYEQYF.

The V gene is TRBV19, the J gene TRBJ2-3; the match to TRBD2 covers 9 bases. The CDR3 contains 16 residues. The trim removed 0 bases at V and 3 bases at J, leaving 4 bases unmatched. Looked up from germline, CDR1 is LNHDA and CDR2 is SQIVND (reference sequence). CDR3 nucleotides: TGTGCCAGTAGTATAGAAGCTAGCGGGGTGACAGATACGCAGTATTTT. Amino acids: CASSIEASGVTDTQYF.

V usage is TRBV5-6 and J usage is TRBJ2-7, with 10 bases matching TRBD2. This CDR3 region has 16 residues. With 4 bases clipped from V and 3 bases from J, the junction kept 10 bases outside the gene matches. Germline V CDR1 and CDR2: SGHDT, YYEEEE. This chain's CDR3 is CASSLPSGRAVYEQYF. CDR3 in DNA: TGTGCCAGCAGCCTACCGAGCGGGAGGGCCGTCTACGAGCAGTACTTC.

The chain combines TRBV10-3 with TRBJ2-7; 13 nucleotides line up with TRBD2. In germline, CDR1 is ENHRY, CDR2 SYGVKD. Unmatched junction bases numbered 6, after V lost 11 bases and J lost 2 bases. This CDR3 is 14 amino acids long. This CDR3 reads CAASGLAGAYEQYF. The CDR3 DNA follows: TGTGCCGCCTCCGGACTAGCGGGAGCCTACGAGCAGTACTTC.

This sequence joins TRBV6-4 and TRBJ2-2, with a tentative D call TRBD1 (6 bases). From germline, CDR1 is MRHNA and CDR2 SNTAGT. This CDR3 is built from 14 residues. V dropped 6 bases and J dropped 3 bases, with 11 bases sitting between them. CDR3 sequence (DNA): TGTGCCAGCAGCCAACAGGGTTACACCGGGGAGCTGTTTTTT. It specifies CASSQQGYTGELFF.

This clone was detected only once. The chain links TRBV27 to TRBJ2-2; D unclear. Germline CDR1 MNHEY, CDR2 SMNVEV (reference sequence). The CDR3 is 13 amino acids. The ends were cut back, 3 bases at V and 6 bases at J, with 8 bases in the middle. CDR3 sequence: CASSLVRAGELFF. DNA for the CDR3: TGTGCCAGCAGTTTGGTCCGGGCCGGGGAGCTGTTTTTT.

CDR3 sequence: CASSSWAGSSYNEQFF. The CDR3 bases are TGCGCCAGCAGCTCGTGGGCGGGATCCTCCTACAATGAGCAGTTCTTC. The chain has TRBV5-1 and TRBJ2-1, with a weak D call TRBD2 (6 bases). Looked up from germline, CDR1 is SGHRS and CDR2 is YFSETQ. The CDR3 length is 16 residues. V was shortened by 3 bases and J by 0 bases, with 13 bases between the two germline ends.

The CDR3, as DNA: TGTGCCAGCTCACCCGGACAGAGACAAGAGACCCAGTACTTC. It is translated as CASSPGQRQETQYF. The rearrangement joins TRBV18 to TRBJ2-5; D is possibly TRBD1 (6 bases). V was cut by 3 bases and J by 2 bases, with 10 bases left in between. The germline CDR1 and CDR2 sequences are KGHSH and LQKENI. This CDR3 comprises 14 residues.

The chain has TRBV19 and TRBJ1-1; weak D call: TRBD1 (6 bases). The CDR3 is made up of 15 amino acids. Trimming pared 3 bases from V and 1 base from J, leaving 12 bases between. Germline values: CDR1 LNHDA, CDR2 SQIVND (reference sequence). CDR3 sequence: CASSIPGHRNTEAFF. CDR3 nucleotides: TGTGCCAGTAGTATCCCGGGACATCGGAACACTGAAGCTTTCTTT.

CDR3 DNA: TGTGCCAGCAGCCGGGACGAAGGTCCGTACGAGCAGTACTTC. Protein: CASSRDEGPYEQYF. The rearrangement links TRBV11-1 to TRBJ2-7, with D perhaps given as TRBD1 or TRBD2 (5 bases each). The CDR3 length is 14 residues. The germline V and J ends were trimmed by 5 bases and 4 bases, with 15 bases remaining between them. Germline CDR1 SGHAT, CDR2 FQDESV (reference sequence).

The chain uses TRBV5-4 and TRBJ2-5, with 10 positions matching TRBD2. Germline assignment: CDR1 SGHNT and CDR2 YYREEE (reference sequence). The CDR3 runs 16 residues. The V and J ends lost 2 bases and 0 bases, in that order; junction bases with no gene match: 4. The DNA for the CDR3 is TGTGCCAGCAGCTTCACTAGCGGGACAGACCAAGAGACCCAGTACTTC. Its protein product is CASSFTSGTDQETQYF.

This chain joins TRBV10-1 and TRBJ1-1; 7 bases agree with TRBD1. The CDR3 runs to 11 residues. The V and J ends lost 11 bases and 6 bases, in that order; junction bases with no gene match: 6. CDR1 and CDR2 (germline): WNHNN, SYGVQD (reference sequence). This CDR3 is CAGGTGAEAFF. As DNA, the CDR3 is TGCGCCGGAGGAACAGGGGCTGAAGCTTTCTTT.

This clone has just one count. The gene calls are TRBV30 and TRBJ1-1; D is unclear. CDR1 and CDR2 from the germline V gene are GTSNPN and SVGIG (reference sequence). This CDR3 is built from 13 residues. V was trimmed by 5 bases and J by 0 bases, leaving 10 bases between them. This CDR3 reads CAWSKEVNTEAFF. The CDR3 nucleotides are TGTGCCTGGTCGAAGGAGGTGAACACTGAAGCTTTCTTT.

This clone was recorded a few times. The V call is TRBV6-5, the J call TRBJ2-3, with no clear D. The CDR3 totals 12 residues. Trimming shortened V by 8 bases and J by 2 bases, and 8 bases separated the two germline ends. Germline CDR1 reads MNHEY; CDR2 reads SVGAGI. The CDR3 here is CASGWDTDTQYF. Written as DNA, the CDR3 is TGTGCCAGCGGTTGGGACACAGATACGCAGTATTTT.

The DNA for the CDR3 is TGTGCCAGCGCCGTAGCGGGAGTCAATGAGCAGTTCTTC. This codes for CASAVAGVNEQFF. The chain is built from TRBV11-3 and TRBJ2-1, with 9 bases aligning to TRBD2. Germline lookup yields CDR1 SGHNT and CDR2 YENEEA. V gave up 8 bases and J gave up 6 bases; unmatched junction bases: 5. This CDR3 comprises 13 residues.

The gene calls are TRBV5-5 and TRBJ2-7; D possibly corresponds to TRBD2 (5 bases). The CDR3 spans 15 residues. Between the trimmed V and J ends, which lost 4 bases and 3 bases, there was a span of 17 bases. Germline lookup yields CDR1 SGHKS and CDR2 YYEKEE (reference sequence). In DNA form, the CDR3 reads TGTGCCAGCAGCCCGAGTGTGGGAGTCAGCTACGAGCAGTACTTC. Its protein is CASSPSVGVSYEQYF.

The chain links TRBV6-5 to TRBJ1-3; D gene unclear. Trimming removed 8 bases at V and 0 bases at J, with 11 bases between. Germline V gene sequence: CDR1 MNHEY, CDR2 SVGAGI. This CDR3 contains 14 residues. The CDR3 coding sequence is TGTGCCAGCCGGGGTGGGAACTCTGGAAACACCATATATTTT. Encoded protein: CASRGGNSGNTIYF.

The rearrangement links TRBV13 to TRBJ2-7, with unresolved D. The CDR3 spans 13 residues. Germline V gene lookup returns CDR1 PRHDT and CDR2 FYEKMQ (reference sequence). V lost 5 bases and J 5 bases, leaving 13 bases between the germline ends. CDR3 residues: CASSPVGLDEQYF. CDR3 DNA sequence: TGTGCCAGCAGCCCGGTCGGCCTGGACGAGCAGTACTTC.

The CDR3 loop is CASSPTSGRVHYEQFF. CDR3 in DNA: TGTGCCAGCAGCCCGACTAGCGGGAGGGTACACTATGAGCAGTTCTTC. This chain connects TRBV28 to TRBJ2-1; 14 bases align to TRBD2. CDR1 is MDHEN and CDR2 is SYDVKM in the germline V gene. The length of the CDR3 is 16 residues. V dropped 6 bases and J dropped 8; count of bases not matched to a gene: 9.